Each of the 11 T cell receptor beta chains below was sequenced from the same sample in a study of response to subunit inactivated influenza vaccine. Each CDR3 protein is one row after TCRdb ran MiXCR on the RT-PCR reads. The sample records 400,000 to 650,000 distinct CDR3 sequences, about 7.2% being singletons. Here the sequenced sample was PBMCs from blood, taken 23 to 25 months after vaccination. These TCRs come from a man between 50 and 75 years old who received an inactivated influenza vaccine.

CDR3 sequence: CASSESPPDGHGDTQYF. CDR3 sequence (DNA): TGTGCCAGCAGTGAATCACCCCCCGACGGCCATGGAGATACGCAGTATTTT. The genes are TRBV6-1 and TRBJ2-3; D is ambiguous. Germline CDR1 is MNHNS and CDR2 is SASEGT. V dropped 2 bases and J dropped 5 bases, with 20 bases sitting between them. The CDR3 is 17 amino acids.

This clonotype was seen at least ten times. The V call is TRBV18, the J call TRBJ1-1; D may be TRBD1 (6 bases). The V and J ends lost 5 bases and 4 bases respectively, with 17 bases between them. Germline CDR1 is KGHSH and CDR2 is LQKENI. The CDR3 length is 15 residues. The CDR3 region has the DNA TGTGCCAGCTCAGCAGATGGGGGGGGCGGCACTGAAGCTTTCTTT. As protein: CASSADGGGGTEAFF. Full variable domain (remainder filled in from reference TRBV18 and TRBJ1-1): NAGVMQNPRHLVRRRGQEARLRCSPMKGHSHVYWYRQLPEEGLKFMVYLQKENIIDESGMPKERFSAEFPKEGPSILRIQQVVRGDSAAYFCASSADGGGGTEAFFGQGTRLTVV.

A few counts support this clonotype. The J gene is TRBJ1-5, the V gene TRBV11-2; no firm D call. CDR3 size: 13 residues. V was shortened by 5 bases and J by 1 base, with 6 bases between the two germline ends. Per the germline V gene, CDR1 is SGHAT and CDR2 is FQNNGV. This CDR3 is CASSRSSNQPQHF. The CDR3 DNA reads TGTGCCAGCAGCCGGTCCAGCAATCAGCCCCAGCATTTT. Drawing the rest from reference TRBV11-2 and TRBJ1-5, the complete variable domain is EAGVAQSPRYKIIEKRQSVAFWCNPISGHATLYWYQQILGQGPKLLIQFQNNGVVDDSQLPKDRFSAERLKGVDSTLKIQPAKLEDSAVYLCASSRSSNQPQHFGDGTRLSIL.

This clonotype has just a few counts. Here the CDR3 DNA reads TGTGCCAGCAGTTACGTAATAGGCACTGAAGCTTTCTTT. Amino acid sequence: CASSYVIGTEAFF. The chain is built from TRBV6-5 and TRBJ1-1, with D unresolved. CDR3 length: 13 residues. Deletions cut 2 bases from V and 4 bases from J, with 8 bases between. CDR1 and CDR2 (germline): MNHEY, SVGAGI.

This clonotype was counted between two and nine times. The chain joins TRBV12-3 or TRBV12-4 to TRBJ1-1; D remains ambiguous. The CDR3 loop spans 13 amino acids. Trimming removed 6 bases from V and 0 bases from J, with 8 bases in between. Written as DNA, the CDR3 is TGTGCCAGCAGATCCCAACTGAACACTGAAGCTTTCTTT. Its protein product is CASRSQLNTEAFF.

This clonotype was recorded at least ten times. V is TRBV5-1 and J is TRBJ1-1, with D tentatively TRBD1 (5 bases). The CDR3 runs to 13 residues. Per the germline V gene, CDR1 is SGHRS and CDR2 is YFSETQ. Trimming removed 4 bases at V and 6 bases at J, with 13 bases between. The CDR3 DNA reads TGCGCCAGCAGCCCTACAGGAATCTCTGAAGCTTTCTTT. Translating it yields CASSPTGISEAFF.

The chain joins TRBV12-3 or TRBV12-4 to TRBJ1-6, with D unclear. The V gene lost 4 bases and the J gene lost 13 bases, with 11 bases spanning the gap. The CDR3 extends over 12 amino acids. For the CDR3, the DNA is TGTGCCAGCAGTTCCGCCTTGGGGCCCCTCCACTTT. It specifies CASSSALGPLHF.

This clonotype was seen repeatedly, ten times or more. V gene TRBV15 combines with J gene TRBJ2-1; TRBD2 matches 8 bases. Germline lookup yields CDR1 LNHNV and CDR2 YYDKDF (reference sequence). This CDR3 is 15 amino acids long. V shed 5 bases, J shed 4 bases, and the junction held 7 bases outside the gene matches. As DNA, the CDR3 is TGTGCCACCAGCGGCGGGCTAGCGGGTTACAATGAGCAGTTCTTC. Protein: CATSGGLAGYNEQFF.

This clonotype has only a few counts. The J gene is TRBJ1-5, the V gene TRBV6-2 or TRBV6-3, with 7 bases aligning to TRBD1. Unmatched junction bases numbered 3, after V lost 0 bases and J lost 7 bases. Germline-derived CDR1 and CDR2 are MNHEY and SVGEGT. This CDR3 spans 14 amino acids. The CDR3 DNA follows: TGTGCCAGCAGTTACTCGGAGGGGGCACAGCCCCAGCATTTT. The encoded protein is CASSYSEGAQPQHF.

The chain carries TRBV27 and TRBJ2-7, with D possibly matching TRBD1 (5 bases). Germline V lookup: CDR1 MNHEY, CDR2 SMNVEV (reference sequence). The CDR3 covers 15 residues. V was trimmed by 5 bases and J by 0 bases, leaving 14 bases between them. In DNA form, the CDR3 reads TGTGCCAGCAGTCCTAAGGCAGGGTCCTCCTACGAGCAGTACTTC. Protein product: CASSPKAGSSYEQYF.

This clonotype was seen at least ten times. This rearrangement joins TRBV29-1 to TRBJ2-1; 8 bases are shared with TRBD1. In germline, CDR1 is SQVTM, CDR2 ANQGSEA. The CDR3 is 13 amino acids. With 6 bases clipped from V and 5 bases from J, the junction kept 6 bases outside the gene matches. The CDR3 DNA follows: TGCAGCGTCGGGGACAGGAGGAACAATGAGCAGTTCTTC. Protein: CSVGDRRNNEQFF.